This passage covers 21 T cell receptor beta chains from one sample sequenced in a study of CD8 T cells in ankylosing spondylitis. Using its own MiXCR run on the 5' RACE reads, TCRdb lists one record per CDR3 protein. The data contain roughly 64,000 distinct CDR3 sequences, approximately 6% of them singletons. The sample was synovial fluid, either unsorted or a sorted T cell fraction (not recorded which). The source is a male donor with ankylosing spondylitis.

This clonotype was detected many times. The chain couples TRBV27 to TRBJ2-1; TRBD2 aligns across 13 bases. With V trimmed by 6 bases and J by 6 bases, 5 bases remained unmatched. This CDR3 region has 15 residues. Per germline, CDR1 MNHEY and CDR2 SMNVEV (reference sequence). The DNA of the CDR3 is TGTGCCAGCAGGAGGACTAGCGGGAGACTCAATGAGCAGTTCTTC. Translated, it gives CASRRTSGRLNEQFF.

This clonotype has a handful of counts. The chain joins TRBV7-6 to TRBJ2-7; TRBD2 aligns across 12 bases. After removal of 3 bases from V and 3 bases from J, the junction contained 6 bases not matched to a gene. The CDR3 is made up of 16 amino acids. Germline V CDR1 and CDR2: SGHVS, FNYEAQ. The CDR3 bases are TGTGCCAGCAGCTTTTCCCAGGGACTAGCGGGCTACGAGCAGTACTTC. Encoded protein: CASSFSQGLAGYEQYF. The variable domain in full, with the rest retrieved from reference TRBV7-6 and TRBJ2-7, is GAGVSQSPRYKVTKRGQDVALRCDPISGHVSLYWYRQALGQGPEFLTYFNYEAQQDKSGLPNDRFSAERPEGSISTLTIQRTEQRDSAMYRCASSFSQGLAGYEQYFGPGTRLTVT.

This clonotype showed up just once. Given a much more abundant clone one base away, this may be a read error. The chain combines TRBV20-1 with TRBJ2-1; the D call may be TRBD1 or TRBD2 (5 bases each). The length of the CDR3 is 14 residues. V was clipped by 0 bases and J by 7 bases, with 13 bases between them. Germline values: CDR1 DFQATT, CDR2 SNEGSKA (reference sequence). The CDR3 coding sequence is TGCAGTGCTAGAGAGGTAGCCAGGGAGAATGAGCAGTTCTTC. This gives the protein CSAREVARENEQFF.

This clonotype was detected many times. V usage is TRBV6-5 and J usage is TRBJ1-1; 7 bases fit TRBD1. J was trimmed by 2 bases and V by 4 bases; bases with no gene match: 13. The germline V gene encodes CDR1 MNHEY and CDR2 SVGAGI. The CDR3 has 17 amino acids. The CDR3 DNA reads TGTGCCAGCAGTTCCCCACCCCGGGACAGATTTAACACTGAAGCTTTCTTT. Translating it yields CASSSPPRDRFNTEAFF.

In this sample, this clonotype turned up a few times. J is TRBJ1-1 and V is TRBV28; 10 bases are a match to TRBD1. Germline assignment: CDR1 MDHEN and CDR2 SYDVKM. CDR3 length: 12 residues. Trimming cost V 11 bases and J 8 bases; bases outside gene matches: 8. The CDR3 DNA is TGTGCCGAGAAGGGACAGGGGCAGGAAGCTTTCTTT. Encoded protein: CAEKGQGQEAFF. The whole variable domain, filled in from reference TRBV28 and TRBJ1-1, reads DVKVTQSSRYLVKRTGEKVFLECVQDMDHENMFWYRQDPGLGLRLIYFSYDVKMKEKGDIPEGYSVSREKKERFSLILESASTNQTSMYLCAEKGQGQEAFFGQGTRLTVV.

This clonotype was picked up a small number of times. The J gene is TRBJ2-7, the V gene TRBV18; 14 bases match TRBD2. Trimming removed 5 bases from V and 5 bases from J; junction bases left unmatched: 8. Germline CDR1 reads KGHSH; CDR2 reads LQKENI. The CDR3 loop spans 16 amino acids. CDR3 sequence reads: CASSGGGLAGGNEQYF. CDR3 DNA sequence: TGTGCCAGCTCAGGCGGAGGACTAGCGGGAGGAAACGAGCAGTACTTC. The whole variable domain, remainder taken from reference TRBV18 and TRBJ2-7, is NAGVMQNPRHLVRRRGQEARLRCSPMKGHSHVYWYRQLPEEGLKFMVYLQKENIIDESGMPKERFSAEFPKEGPSILRIQQVVRGDSAAYFCASSGGGLAGGNEQYFGPGTRLTVT.

This clonotype showed up many times. The chain joins TRBV24-1 to TRBJ2-7, with TRBD2 matching 10 bases. Germline V gene data show CDR1 as KGHDR and CDR2 as SFDVKD. V lost 3 bases, J lost 4 bases, and 8 bases stayed unmatched. The CDR3 totals 16 residues. CDR3 region: CATSDPIAGGQYEQYF. DNA for the CDR3: TGTGCCACCAGTGATCCTATAGCGGGAGGCCAGTACGAGCAGTACTTC.

This clonotype turned up a few times. This chain links TRBV6-1 with TRBJ2-1, with 10 bases fitting TRBD2. The CDR3 is 15 amino acids. Germline CDR1 and CDR2: MNHNS and SASEGT. Trimming removed 5 bases from V and 8 bases from J; junction bases left unmatched: 9. CDR3 sequence (DNA): TGTGCCAGCAGTACGCAGCGGGAGGGCCAGGATGAGCAGTTCTTC. Its translation is CASSTQREGQDEQFF.

The table lists this clonotype with many counts. The V gene is TRBV6-5, the J gene TRBJ2-7; D remains unclear. The CDR3 has 11 amino acids. Germline values: CDR1 MNHEY, CDR2 SVGAGI. Deletions cut 6 bases from V and 6 bases from J, with 9 bases between. This CDR3 reads CASSTRSEQYF. The CDR3 DNA is TGTGCCAGCAGCACCAGGAGCGAGCAGTACTTC.

This clonotype appeared many times. The chain carries TRBV29-1 and TRBJ2-7, with D perhaps TRBD1 or TRBD2 (5 bases each). Germline values: CDR1 SQVTM, CDR2 ANQGSEA. V was shortened by 4 bases and J by 3 bases, with 16 bases between the two germline ends. This CDR3 is 14 amino acids long. The CDR3 bases are TGCAGCGTTGTCAACTTGGGGACCGGCTACGAGCAGTACTTC. It codes for CSVVNLGTGYEQYF.

Many counts were recorded for this clonotype. The chain couples TRBV7-9 to TRBJ1-2, with TRBD1 identical over 7 bases. There are 16 residues in the CDR3. J was trimmed by 4 bases and V by 1 base; bases with no gene match: 9. The germline V gene has CDR1 SEHNR and CDR2 FQNEAQ (reference sequence). The chain's CDR3 is CASSLVGEGGSYGYTF. CDR3 coding DNA: TGTGCCAGCAGCTTAGTAGGGGAAGGGGGCTCCTATGGCTACACCTTC. Filled out from reference TRBV7-9 and TRBJ1-2, the complete variable domain reads DTGVSQNPRHKITKRGQNVTFRCDPISEHNRLYWYRQTLGQGPEFLTYFQNEAQLEKSRLLSDRFSAERPKGSFSTLEIQRTEQGDSAMYLCASSLVGEGGSYGYTFGSGTRLTVV.

The table lists this clonotype with many counts. This sequence joins TRBV20-1 and TRBJ1-2; TRBD1 aligns across 12 bases. The CDR3 runs 13 residues. Germline V lookup: CDR1 DFQATT, CDR2 SNEGSKA (reference sequence). V dropped 5 bases and J dropped 4; count of bases not matched to a gene: 2. The CDR3 DNA reads TGCAGTGCTGGGACAGGGGGCACCTATGGCTACACCTTC. It codes for CSAGTGGTYGYTF.

The DNA of the CDR3 is TGTGCCAGCAGCTCGTGGGGGGTCGAAGAGACCCAGTACTTC. Its protein is CASSSWGVEETQYF. The V call is TRBV5-6, the J call TRBJ2-5, with D perhaps matching TRBD2 (6 bases). CDR3 length: 14 amino acids. From germline, CDR1 is SGHDT and CDR2 YYEEEE. Trimming took off 3 bases at V and 3 bases at J, with 12 bases between the two ends.

V gene TRBV6-5 combines with J gene TRBJ2-3; D unclear. This CDR3 is 15 amino acids long. V dropped 2 bases and J dropped 4 bases, with 13 bases sitting between them. The germline V gene encodes CDR1 MNHEY and CDR2 SVGAGI. The CDR3, as DNA: TGTGCCAGCAGTTACGTCCGCCCTACGGCAGATACGCAGTATTTT. Translation gives CASSYVRPTADTQYF.

The chain has TRBV5-1 and TRBJ2-7, with 13 bases identical to TRBD2. Per the germline V gene, CDR1 is SGHRS and CDR2 is YFSETQ. The V and J ends lost 5 bases and 5 bases, in that order; junction bases with no gene match: 10. The CDR3 has 16 amino acids. The CDR3 spells CASSAGTSGIQDEQYF. CDR3 sequence (DNA): TGCGCCAGCAGTGCCGGGACTAGCGGGATACAGGACGAGCAGTACTTC.

This sequence joins TRBV10-3 and TRBJ1-5; D may be TRBD1 (6 bases). The germline gives CDR1 ENHRY, CDR2 SYGVKD. The CDR3 length is 13 residues. V was shortened by 8 bases and J by 4 bases, with 12 bases between the two germline ends. CDR3 nucleotide sequence: TGTGCCATCGGCGGACAGCGAAATCAGCCCCAGCATTTT. This translates into CAIGGQRNQPQHF.

This clonotype was detected many times. CDR3 coding DNA: TGCAGCGTTGAGGAGGGCGTGGATGAGCAGTTCTTC. Encoded protein: CSVEEGVDEQFF. The rearrangement uses TRBV29-1 and TRBJ2-1; D may be TRBD2 (6 bases). CDR1 and CDR2 (germline): SQVTM, ANQGSEA. V was shortened by 3 bases and J by 8 bases, with 11 bases between the two germline ends. This CDR3 is 12 amino acids long.

By its share, this clonotype is medium-sized. This sequence joins TRBV29-1 and TRBJ2-5, with TRBD2 matching over 9 bases. CDR3 length: 15 residues. After removal of 6 bases from V and 1 base from J, the junction contained 9 bases not matched to a gene. Germline-derived CDR1 and CDR2 are SQVTM and ANQGSEA. The CDR3 nucleotides are TGCAGCGTCGAGGGGGGACTAGCAGTCCAAGAGACCCAGTACTTC. Amino acids: CSVEGGLAVQETQYF.

At least ten counts were recorded for this clonotype. The V and J genes are TRBV9 and TRBJ2-2, with a tentative D call TRBD2 (5 bases). The germline V and J ends were trimmed by 3 bases and 7 bases, with 7 bases remaining between them. In germline, CDR1 is SGDLS, CDR2 YYNGEE. The CDR3 is made up of 12 amino acids. The CDR3 loop reads CASSAGFGELFF. CDR3 sequence (DNA): TGTGCCAGCAGCGCGGGGTTCGGGGAGCTGTTTTTT. The full variable domain, rest sourced from reference TRBV9 and TRBJ2-2, is DSGVTQTPKHLITATGQRVTLRCSPRSGDLSVYWYQQSLDQGLQFLIQYYNGEERAKGNILERFSAQQFPDLHSELNLSSLELGDSALYFCASSAGFGELFFGEGSRLTVL.

The rearrangement joins TRBV7-8 to TRBJ2-5; D gene uncertain. Germline V gene lookup returns CDR1 SGHVS and CDR2 FQNEAQ. The length of the CDR3 is 13 residues. Between the trimmed V and J ends, which lost 1 base and 5 bases, there was a span of 8 bases. Here the CDR3 DNA reads TGTGCCAGCAGCTTAGGAGAGAGGGAGACCCAGTACTTC. Translation: CASSLGERETQYF.

The J gene is TRBJ2-3, the V gene TRBV5-1, with a possible D match to TRBD1 (5 bases). V was trimmed by 4 bases and J by 6 bases, leaving 15 bases between them. The length of the CDR3 is 14 residues. CDR1 is SGHRS, CDR2 YFSETQ, per germline. This CDR3 reads CASSSRGNWDTQYF. The CDR3 DNA is TGCGCCAGCAGCAGTAGGGGAAATTGGGATACGCAGTATTTT.